Below, 26 T cell receptor beta chains from the same sample are listed, as sequenced in a study of long-term antiretroviral therapy in people with HIV. At survey level, the immunoSEQ assay was run in its v3.0 version. Produced via immunoSEQ multiplex PCR; TCRdb's table is partial and in-frame only. The table has over 25,000 clones, around 96% seen once. The material sequenced was unsorted PBMCs, taken 6.6 years after starting antiretroviral therapy. The receptors shown here come from a man aged 25 to 45 with HIV.

The chain uses TRBV6-6 and TRBJ1-2, with no clear D. The CDR3 spans 15 residues. CDR1 and CDR2 from the germline V gene are MNHNY and SVGAGI (reference sequence). V was cut by 2 bases and J by 5 bases, with 15 bases left in between. The CDR3 coding sequence is TGTGCCAGCAGTTACGGTAGAGGGAATGGTTATGGCTACACCTTC. Amino acids: CASSYGRGNGYGYTF.

This clone was recorded once. CDR3 in amino acids: CATSRVGETQYF. DNA of the CDR3: TGTGCCACCAGCAGAGTGGGAGAGACCCAGTACTTC. The chain is built from TRBV15 and TRBJ2-5; D uncertain. V dropped 1 base and J dropped 4 bases, with 4 bases sitting between them. The CDR3 length is 12 residues. Germline lookup yields CDR1 LNHNV and CDR2 YYDKDF (reference sequence).

This clone was recorded once. The chain links TRBV5-1 to TRBJ2-7; D not resolved. The V end was cut by 4 bases, the J end by 3 bases, with 11 bases between. This CDR3 has 13 residues. Germline lookup yields CDR1 SGHRS and CDR2 YFSETQ. CDR3 nucleotide sequence: TGCGCCAGCAGCCTCTATCCTATCTACGAGCAGTACTTC. This encodes CASSLYPIYEQYF.

CDR3 loop: CAEARGVYEQYF. CDR3 nucleotide sequence: TGTGCCGAAGCTCGAGGAGTCTACGAGCAGTACTTC. The genes are TRBV7-9 and TRBJ2-7, with unresolved D. Trimming left V 11 bases short and J 3 bases short, with 14 bases between. CDR3 length: 12 residues. CDR1 is SEHNR, CDR2 FQNEAQ, per germline (reference sequence).

The chain employs TRBV2 and TRBJ1-1; 9 nucleotides agree with TRBD1. With 5 bases clipped from V and 3 bases from J, the junction kept 13 bases outside the gene matches. Germline assignment: CDR1 SNHLY and CDR2 FYNNEI. The CDR3 contains 17 residues. CDR3 in DNA: TGTGCCAGCAGTCAGACGACAGGGGGGGTTTCTGACACTGAAGCTTTCTTT. The encoded protein is CASSQTTGGVSDTEAFF.

J is TRBJ1-5 and V is TRBV6-5, with no clear D. With 4 bases removed from V and 4 bases from J, the gap between germline ends came to 17 bases. The CDR3 is made up of 16 amino acids. Germline V gives CDR1 MNHEY, CDR2 SVGAGI. Here the CDR3 reads CASSSRFSDKNQPQHF. For the CDR3, the DNA is TGTGCCAGCAGTTCACGTTTTAGCGACAAGAATCAGCCCCAGCATTTT.

V and J are TRBV7-2 and TRBJ1-3; possible D gene TRBD1, 6 bases. The CDR3 has 14 amino acids. V was clipped by 3 bases and J by 2 bases, with 8 bases between them. Germline V gene lookup returns CDR1 SGHTA and CDR2 FQGNSA. For the CDR3, the DNA is TGTGCCAGCAGCTTGGGGGCAACTGGAAACACCATATATTTT. As protein: CASSLGATGNTIYF.

The CDR3: CASSQDSGNQPQHF. CDR3 in DNA: TGCGCCAGCAGCCAAGATTCGGGCAATCAGCCCCAGCATTTT. This chain connects TRBV4-1 to TRBJ1-5, with D unresolved. Germline-derived CDR1 and CDR2 are MGHRA and YSYEKL. V lost 0 bases and J 2 bases, leaving 5 bases between the germline ends. This CDR3 has 14 residues.

The rearrangement links TRBV28 to TRBJ2-7; 11 bases map to TRBD1. J lost 3 bases, V lost 1 base, and 8 bases had no gene match. This CDR3 is built from 17 residues. Germline V gene lookup returns CDR1 MDHEN and CDR2 SYDVKM. Here the CDR3 DNA reads TGTGCCAGCAGTTTATATGTTGTGGGGACAGGGGGCTACGAGCAGTACTTC. Translated, it gives CASSLYVVGTGGYEQYF.

The V call is TRBV20-1, the J call TRBJ1-1, with no clear D. Germline V gives CDR1 DFQATT, CDR2 SNEGSKA (reference sequence). V lost 7 bases and J 7 bases, leaving 13 bases between the germline ends. The length of the CDR3 is 11 residues. The CDR3 DNA sequence: TGCAGTGATGGTCGAGGACTTGAAGCTTTCTTT. This gives the protein CSDGRGLEAFF.

V usage is TRBV7-9 and J usage is TRBJ2-7; TRBD2 agrees at 7 bases. CDR1 SEHNR and CDR2 FQNEAQ come from the germline V gene (reference sequence). V lost 3 bases to trimming and J lost 3 bases; unmatched junction nucleotides: 20. The CDR3 consists of 19 residues. The CDR3 region has the DNA TGTGCCAGCAGCTTTTATCGGGGGGATGGAAAGACTTGGATCTACGAGCAGTACTTC. Its translation: CASSFYRGDGKTWIYEQYF. The variable domain in full, completed from reference TRBV7-9 and TRBJ2-7, reads DTGVSQNPRHKITKRGQNVTFRCDPISEHNRLYWYRQTLGQGPEFLTYFQNEAQLEKSRLLSDRFSAERPKGSFSTLEIQRTEQGDSAMYLCASSFYRGDGKTWIYEQYFGPGTRLTVT.

V gene TRBV4-3 combines with J gene TRBJ2-1; 8 bases align to TRBD2. The germline gives CDR1 LGHNA, CDR2 YSLEER. The CDR3 has 17 residues. Unmatched junction bases numbered 8, after V lost 0 bases and J lost 4 bases. CDR3 sequence: CASSQDPKRGYYNEQFF. The CDR3 nucleotides are TGCGCCAGCAGCCAAGATCCTAAGCGGGGGTATTACAATGAGCAGTTCTTC.

The chain carries TRBV4-2 and TRBJ1-5; D gene uncertain. Trimming took off 0 bases at V and 6 bases at J, with 6 bases between the two ends. Germline values: CDR1 LGHNA, CDR2 YNFKEQ. This CDR3 has 13 amino acids. CDR3 in DNA: TGTGCCAGCAGCCAAGATAGAGGTCAGCCCCAGCATTTT. Protein: CASSQDRGQPQHF.

This clone was detected a few times. The J gene is TRBJ1-1, the V gene TRBV27, with 10 bases identical to TRBD1. J lost 5 bases, V lost 6 bases, and 6 bases had no gene match. Germline CDR1 MNHEY, CDR2 SMNVEV (reference sequence). CDR3 length: 14 amino acids. The CDR3 reads CASRRQGARTEAFF. CDR3 sequence (DNA): TGTGCCAGCAGAAGACAGGGGGCGCGAACTGAAGCTTTCTTT.

This chain connects TRBV4-3 to TRBJ1-6, with D uncertain. V lost 0 bases to trimming and J lost 6 bases, with 12 bases between them. This CDR3 comprises 16 residues. The germline V gene has CDR1 LGHNA and CDR2 YSLEER. CDR3: CASSQDRNRPNSPLHF. The DNA of the CDR3 is TGCGCCAGCAGCCAAGATCGGAACAGACCTAATTCACCCCTCCACTTT.

The chain is built from TRBV11-2 and TRBJ2-5; D is unclear. The CDR3 sequence is 13 residues long. Looked up from germline, CDR1 is SGHAT and CDR2 is FQNNGV. V was clipped by 1 base and J by 8 bases, with 11 bases between them. Here the CDR3 reads CASSLAGFTTQYF. The CDR3 DNA is TGTGCCAGCAGCTTAGCAGGCTTCACAACCCAGTACTTC.

The J gene is TRBJ1-1, the V gene TRBV5-5, with D hard to call. Per germline, CDR1 SGHKS and CDR2 YYEKEE (reference sequence). Trimming removed 8 bases at V and 1 base at J, with 18 bases between. The CDR3 covers 15 residues. The CDR3 protein is CASWTQVAANTEAFF. The CDR3 coding sequence is TGTGCCAGTTGGACCCAAGTTGCGGCGAACACTGAAGCTTTCTTT.

The chain joins TRBV6-5 to TRBJ1-1, with a weak D call TRBD1 (5 bases). The CDR3 spans 13 residues. CDR1 and CDR2 from the germline V gene are MNHEY and SVGAGI. Trimming stripped 4 bases from V and 1 base from J, with 7 bases between. CDR3 residues: CASSSGGNTEAFF. The CDR3 nucleotides read TGTGCCAGCAGTTCTGGGGGGAACACTGAAGCTTTCTTT.

In this sample, this clone turned up a few times. This chain uses TRBV5-4 with TRBJ2-1; TRBD2 matches at 7 bases. The ends lost 4 bases at V and 8 bases at J; junction bases unmatched: 15. Germline V CDR1 and CDR2: SGHNT, YYREEE (reference sequence). CDR3 length: 16 residues. The CDR3 coding sequence is TGTGCCAGCAGCCTGGGTTCGGGAGGACCTTTCGATGAGCAGTTCTTC. This gives the protein CASSLGSGGPFDEQFF.

Note on this clone: Other DNA sequences within the sample encode an identical CDR3. The genes are TRBV18 and TRBJ1-2; D uncertain. Between the trimmed V and J ends, which lost 3 bases and 0 bases, there was a span of 11 bases. Per the germline V gene, CDR1 is KGHSH and CDR2 is LQKENI. The CDR3 consists of 15 residues. In DNA, the CDR3 is TGTGCCAGCTCACCCCCGGCCGGGACTAACTATGGCTACACCTTC. This sequence encodes CASSPPAGTNYGYTF.

The chain employs TRBV29-1 and TRBJ2-3, with D uncertain. V lost 7 bases and J lost 6, with 17 bases in between. CDR1 SQVTM and CDR2 ANQGSEA come from the germline V gene. The CDR3 spans 13 residues. Here the CDR3 DNA reads TGCAGCGGGGCGGTAGTCCTCTTGGATACGCAGTATTTT. Amino acids: CSGAVVLLDTQYF.

The chain has TRBV9 and TRBJ1-2; the match to TRBD1 covers 7 bases. The CDR3 loop spans 13 amino acids. After removal of 0 bases from V and 8 bases from J, the junction contained 4 bases not matched to a gene. The germline V gene encodes CDR1 SGDLS and CDR2 YYNGEE. The CDR3 DNA is TGTGCCAGCAGCGTAGGGGACAGTGTCGGCTACACCTTC. This gives the protein CASSVGDSVGYTF.

The gene calls are TRBV6-5 and TRBJ1-2, with 8 bases lining up with TRBD1. Germline V lookup: CDR1 MNHEY, CDR2 SVGAGI. The CDR3 consists of 12 residues. V dropped 6 bases and J dropped 3; count of bases not matched to a gene: 0. CDR3 bases: TGTGCCAGCAGGACAGGGGACTATGGCTACACCTTC. Amino acids: CASRTGDYGYTF.

The chain recombines TRBV5-1 with TRBJ2-5, with TRBD1 matching over 8 bases. V shed 4 bases and J 1 base; nucleotides not matched to a gene: 9. Germline V CDR1 and CDR2: SGHRS, YFSETQ. The CDR3 is 16 residues long. Here the CDR3 reads CASSPPGQVSQETQYF. DNA of the CDR3: TGCGCCAGCAGCCCTCCGGGACAGGTGTCCCAAGAGACCCAGTACTTC. Together with reference TRBV5-1 and TRBJ2-5, the CDR3 gives the full variable domain: KAGVTQTPRYLIKTRGQQVTLSCSPISGHRSVSWYQQTPGQGLQFLFEYFSETQRNKGNFPGRFSGRQFSNSRSEMNVSTLELGDSALYLCASSPPGQVSQETQYFGPGTRLLVL.

The gene calls are TRBV10-3 and TRBJ1-1; D is perhaps TRBD1 (5 bases). The ends were cut back, 6 bases at V and 1 base at J, with 9 bases in the middle. Germline V CDR1 and CDR2: ENHRY, SYGVKD. CDR3 length: 13 amino acids. The CDR3 DNA reads TGTGCCATCAGAGACAGCGCGAACACTGAAGCTTTCTTT. Residues: CAIRDSANTEAFF.

This chain uses TRBV2 with TRBJ1-2, with a tentative D call TRBD1 (6 bases). The V end was cut by 3 bases, the J end by 3 bases, with 23 bases between. The CDR3 contains 18 residues. Germline V gene data show CDR1 as SNHLY and CDR2 as FYNNEI. The CDR3: CASSDPRGQSGRDYGYTF. The CDR3 bases are TGTGCCAGCAGTGATCCCAGGGGCCAGTCGGGACGTGACTATGGCTACACCTTC.